Reported below is one T cell receptor (beta chain). Its antigen is not known. This sample is drawn from a study of tumor-infiltrating lymphocytes in primary liver carcinoma. About the research overall: Each participant had primary liver carcinoma, and surgical resection was the treatment. The study included patients who were men and women aged 30 to 69 years. Tumor staging was T1-T3 N0M0; sizes spanned roughly 4 to 10 cm across.

TCR beta cDNA was prepared out of about 510 ng total RNA by means of a constant-region primer. Construction of TCR beta libraries relied on three successive nested multiplex PCR rounds employing slightly modified ARM-PCR. PCR rounds one and two used TRBV1-TRBV30 forward primers with a C-beta reverse primer for 10 cycles each. TCRdb redid the calling of the multiplex PCR reads with MiXCR, one entry per CDR3 protein. The table has approximately 310,000 distinct CDR3 sequences, 65% seen once; the top ten hold roughly 9%. The germline CDR1 and CDR2 sequences are LNHNV and YYDKDF (reference sequence). V lost 8 bases and J lost 4, with 14 bases in between. The CDR3 has 13 residues. Germline DNA was also extracted, and blood RNA was taken from unsorted whole blood. Study-wide findings and caveats: The 250 largest clones made up significantly more of tumor than blood repertoires (p = 0.039).

Sequenced sample: peripheral blood. The chain joins TRBV15 to TRBJ1-1; D possibly corresponds to TRBD1 (5 bases). The sequence was collected from a man aged 40-50 years with primary liver carcinoma and hepatitis B virus infection. The CDR3 DNA is TGTGCCACCGGGCGGGGGAAGGTCACTGAAGCTTTCTTT. It codes for CATGRGKVTEAFF.